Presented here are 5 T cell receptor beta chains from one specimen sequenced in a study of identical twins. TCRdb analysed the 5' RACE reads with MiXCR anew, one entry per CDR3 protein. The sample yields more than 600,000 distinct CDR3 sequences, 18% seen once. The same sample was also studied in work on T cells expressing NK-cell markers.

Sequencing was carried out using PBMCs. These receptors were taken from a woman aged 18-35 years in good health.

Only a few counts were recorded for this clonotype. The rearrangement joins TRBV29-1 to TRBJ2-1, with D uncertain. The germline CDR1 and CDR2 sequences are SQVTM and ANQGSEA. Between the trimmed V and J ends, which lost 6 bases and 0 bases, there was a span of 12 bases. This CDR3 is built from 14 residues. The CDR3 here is CSVPGSSSYNEQFF. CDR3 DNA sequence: TGCAGCGTGCCAGGTTCGAGCTCCTACAATGAGCAGTTCTTC.

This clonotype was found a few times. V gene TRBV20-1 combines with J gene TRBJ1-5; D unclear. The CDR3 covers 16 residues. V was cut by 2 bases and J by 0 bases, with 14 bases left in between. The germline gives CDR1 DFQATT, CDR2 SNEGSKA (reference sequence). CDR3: CSARKEPRYSNQPQHF. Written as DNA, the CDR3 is TGCAGTGCTAGAAAGGAGCCACGTTATAGCAATCAGCCCCAGCATTTT.

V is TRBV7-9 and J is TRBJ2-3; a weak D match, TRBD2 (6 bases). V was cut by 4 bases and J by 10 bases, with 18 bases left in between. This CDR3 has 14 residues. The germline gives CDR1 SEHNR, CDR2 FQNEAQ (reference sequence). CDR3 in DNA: TGTGCCAGCAGCTCCTCTGGCGCGCGGAGGGCGCAGTATTTT. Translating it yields CASSSSGARRAQYF.

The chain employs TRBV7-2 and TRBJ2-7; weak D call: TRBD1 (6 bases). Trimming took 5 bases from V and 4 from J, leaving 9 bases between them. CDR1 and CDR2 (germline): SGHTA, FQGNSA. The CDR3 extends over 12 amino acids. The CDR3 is CASSRQAYEQYF. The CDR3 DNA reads TGTGCCAGCAGCCGACAGGCTTACGAGCAGTACTTC.

This CDR3 is CASSLVQGVAEAFF. The DNA of the CDR3 is TGCGCCAGCAGCTTGGTGCAGGGAGTCGCTGAAGCTTTCTTT. The V and J genes are TRBV5-1 and TRBJ1-1; possibly TRBD1 for D (5 bases). Germline CDR1 and CDR2: SGHRS and YFSETQ. Trimming removed 0 bases at V and 6 bases at J, with 12 bases between. This CDR3 comprises 14 residues.